Each of the 14 T cell receptor beta chains below was sequenced from the same sample in a study of blood T cell repertoires in COVID-19. The table came from immunoSEQ multiplex PCR; TCRdb's copy has only in-frame clones and leaves some out. The table records 140,000 or so clones, more than 60% of them present only once. Sequencing was done on a sample of peripheral blood. These receptors all stem from a man aged 50 to 60 with acute or convalescent COVID-19.

The J gene is TRBJ1-4, the V gene TRBV11-3; weak D call: TRBD1 (6 bases). V was clipped by 5 bases and J by 8 bases, with 21 bases between them. Germline V gene sequence: CDR1 SGHNT, CDR2 YENEEA. There are 16 residues in the CDR3. CDR3 residues: CASSPLTPGVWEKLFF. CDR3 bases: TGTGCCAGCAGCCCGCTAACTCCAGGGGTTTGGGAAAAACTGTTTTTT.

CDR3 sequence (DNA): TGTGCCAGCAGCGGTCAGGTTCAGAACTATGGCTACACCTTC. It specifies CASSGQVQNYGYTF. The rearrangement joins TRBV5-6 to TRBJ1-2; D is unresolved. V dropped 4 bases and J dropped 2 bases, with 12 bases sitting between them. Germline V CDR1 and CDR2: SGHDT, YYEEEE. This CDR3 is 14 amino acids long.

The sample holds a few counts of this clone. The V and J genes are TRBV2 and TRBJ1-2; D is ambiguous. Trimming cost V 3 bases and J 1 base, with 9 bases left between them. CDR1 is SNHLY and CDR2 is FYNNEI in the germline V gene. CDR3 size: 14 residues. CDR3 coding DNA: TGTGCCAGCAGTGATTATCCGGTTAACTATGGCTACACCTTC. Protein product: CASSDYPVNYGYTF.

The chain joins TRBV9 to TRBJ2-5; 11 positions match TRBD2. From germline, CDR1 is SGDLS and CDR2 YYNGEE. Trimming at V came to 4 bases and at J to 4 bases, leaving 12 bases not matched to a gene. CDR3 length: 17 amino acids. The CDR3 loop is CASSSHFSGGAGETQYF. The CDR3 DNA reads TGTGCCAGCAGCTCACACTTTAGCGGGGGGGCGGGAGAGACCCAGTACTTC.

This clone is a singleton in its sample. The CDR3 protein is CSASLSGGAVDTQYF. CDR3 sequence (DNA): TGCAGTGCTAGTCTTAGCGGGGGGGCTGTAGATACGCAGTATTTT. The gene calls are TRBV20-1 and TRBJ2-3; 11 bases fit TRBD2. Germline-derived CDR1 and CDR2 are DFQATT and SNEGSKA (reference sequence). The CDR3 extends over 15 amino acids. The J segment lost 5 bases and the V segment lost 3 bases, leaving 7 bases of the junction unmatched.

This sequence joins TRBV30 and TRBJ1-6; D ambiguous. V dropped 0 bases and J dropped 0 bases, with 9 bases sitting between them. Germline-derived CDR1 and CDR2 are GTSNPN and SVGIG (reference sequence). The CDR3 loop spans 16 amino acids. The CDR3 here is CAWSVPGSSYNSPLHF. The CDR3 DNA sequence: TGTGCCTGGAGTGTCCCCGGGAGCTCCTATAATTCACCCCTCCACTTT.

V and J are TRBV9 and TRBJ2-7, with 13 bases matching TRBD2. The junction had 6 bases not matched to a gene; V was cut back by 4 bases and J by 5 bases. Germline CDR1 is SGDLS and CDR2 is YYNGEE. The CDR3 totals 15 residues. CDR3 region: CASSPTSGGANEQYF. In DNA, the CDR3 is TGTGCCAGCAGCCCCACTAGCGGGGGGGCCAACGAGCAGTACTTC.

The chain employs TRBV6-5 and TRBJ1-1; 7 bases line up with TRBD1. Germline V gene data show CDR1 as MNHEY and CDR2 as SVGAGI. The CDR3 contains 14 residues. J lost 5 bases, V lost 6 bases, and 9 bases had no gene match. The CDR3 sequence is CASRRQGRETEAFF. DNA for the CDR3: TGTGCCAGCAGGCGACAGGGTCGTGAGACTGAAGCTTTCTTT.

The chain carries TRBV28 and TRBJ1-2; D ambiguous. The V gene lost 6 bases and the J gene lost 9 bases, with 26 bases spanning the gap. Germline-derived CDR1 and CDR2 are MDHEN and SYDVKM. The CDR3 covers 16 residues. The CDR3 protein is CASRPPGRSSGGSYTF. The CDR3 nucleotides are TGTGCCAGCAGACCCCCAGGACGAAGCAGCGGAGGAAGCTACACCTTC.

The gene calls are TRBV27 and TRBJ1-1; unclear D gene. Germline-derived CDR1 and CDR2 are MNHEY and SMNVEV (reference sequence). Between the trimmed V and J ends, which lost 10 bases and 4 bases, there was a span of 22 bases. This CDR3 has 15 residues. CDR3 in amino acids: CATKLARGVSTEAFF. CDR3 sequence (DNA): TGTGCCACCAAGTTAGCCAGAGGAGTGTCCACTGAAGCTTTCTTT.

This chain links TRBV7-2 with TRBJ2-3; TRBD2 aligns across 9 bases. Germline CDR1 reads SGHTA; CDR2 reads FQGNSA. The CDR3 spans 15 residues. The V segment lost 2 bases and the J segment 6 bases; nucleotides outside the gene matches: 6. The CDR3 region has the DNA TGTGCCAGCAGCTTACAGGTCGCGGGGGGGGATACGCAGTATTTT. The encoded protein is CASSLQVAGGDTQYF.

This clone was found once. This chain joins TRBV7-6 and TRBJ1-4; D is uncertain. The V gene's germline CDR1 is SGHVS and CDR2 FNYEAQ. V lost 5 bases and J lost 0, with 10 bases in between. There are 15 residues in the CDR3. The CDR3 loop is CASSPSETTNEKLFF. The CDR3 DNA sequence: TGTGCCAGCAGCCCCTCGGAGACAACTAATGAAAAACTGTTTTTT.

The rearrangement joins TRBV30 to TRBJ1-4, with 7 bases lining up with TRBD1. The CDR3 has 16 residues. Germline loops: CDR1 GTSNPN, CDR2 SVGIG (reference sequence). V shed 1 base, J shed 4 bases, and the junction held 9 bases outside the gene matches. CDR3 DNA sequence: TGTGCCTGGAGTGCGGACATCCCAGGGGGTAATGAAAAACTGTTTTTT. Translated, it gives CAWSADIPGGNEKLFF.

V usage is TRBV4-2 and J usage is TRBJ2-1; 9 bases fit TRBD2. The CDR3 sequence is 15 residues long. Germline V CDR1 and CDR2: LGHNA, YNFKEQ. V shed 4 bases and J 3 bases; nucleotides not matched to a gene: 4. CDR3 residues: CASSREAGGYNEQFF. In DNA form, the CDR3 reads TGTGCCAGCAGCCGAGAAGCGGGGGGCTACAATGAGCAGTTCTTC.